The text below deals with one TCR beta chain. A modified ARM-PCR protocol with three rounds of nested PCR amplified TCRbeta. TCRdb reanalysed the multiplex PCR reads using MiXCR and keeps one entry per CDR3 protein. The table includes 100,000 to 150,000 distinct CDR3 sequences, 66% detected once. This specimen comes from a study of tumor and adjacent non-tumor tissue in lung cancer. Across the study: The patients, around 10 men and about 5 women, were about 30 to 85 with stage I to III disease. Around 4 million productive TCRbeta reads were obtained per sample on average.

There are 15 residues in the CDR3. Trimming took off 5 bases at V and 5 bases at J, with 18 bases between the two ends. Per the germline V gene, CDR1 is PRHDT and CDR2 is FYEKMQ (reference sequence). The template was RNA from unsorted bulk tissue. The J gene is TRBJ2-5, the V gene TRBV13, with D tentatively TRBD2 (7 bases). The sequence came from a man aged 30 to 39 with non-small cell lung cancer. The sample was lung tumor tissue. CDR3: CASSKRGLQGETQYF. The CDR3 nucleotides read TGTGCCAGCAGCAAGCGGGGCCTTCAGGGGGAGACCCAGTACTTC. Full variable domain (remainder filled in from reference TRBV13 and TRBJ2-5): AAGVIQSPRHLIKEKRETATLKCYPIPRHDTVYWYQQGPGQDPQFLISFYEKMQSDKGSIPDRFSAQQFSDYHSELNMSSLELGDSALYFCASSKRGLQGETQYFGPGTRLLVL.